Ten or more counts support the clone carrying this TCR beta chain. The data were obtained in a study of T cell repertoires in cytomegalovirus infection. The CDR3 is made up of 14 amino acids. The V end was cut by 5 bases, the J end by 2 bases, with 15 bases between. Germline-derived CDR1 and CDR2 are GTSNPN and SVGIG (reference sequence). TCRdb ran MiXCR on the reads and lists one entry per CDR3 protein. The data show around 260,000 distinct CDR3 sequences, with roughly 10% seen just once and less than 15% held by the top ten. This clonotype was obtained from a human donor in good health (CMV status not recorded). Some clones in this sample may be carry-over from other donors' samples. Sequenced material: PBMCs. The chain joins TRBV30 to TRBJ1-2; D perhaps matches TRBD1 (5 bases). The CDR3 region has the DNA TGTGCCTGGGGGGCCGGGGGGGGGAACTATGGCTACACCTTC. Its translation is CAWGAGGGNYGYTF. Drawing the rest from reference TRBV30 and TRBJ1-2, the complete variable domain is SQTIHQWPATLVQPVGSPLSLECTVEGTSNPNLYWYRQAAGRGLQLLFYSVGIGQISSEVPQNLSASRPQDRQFILSSKKLLLSDSGFYLCAWGAGGGNYGYTFGSGTRLTVV.